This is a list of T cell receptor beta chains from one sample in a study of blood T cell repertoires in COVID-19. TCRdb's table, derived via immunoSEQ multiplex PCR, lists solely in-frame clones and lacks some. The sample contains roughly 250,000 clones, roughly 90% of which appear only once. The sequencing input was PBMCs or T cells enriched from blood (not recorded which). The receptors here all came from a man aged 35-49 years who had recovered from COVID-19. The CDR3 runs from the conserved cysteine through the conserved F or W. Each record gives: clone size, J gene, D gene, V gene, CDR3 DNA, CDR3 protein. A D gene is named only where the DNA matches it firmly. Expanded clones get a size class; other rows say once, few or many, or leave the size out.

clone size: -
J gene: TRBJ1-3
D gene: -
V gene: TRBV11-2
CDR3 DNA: TGTGCCAGCAGCCCGGCGCAGGGGAACTTCGCTGGAAACACCATATATTTT
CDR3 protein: CASSPAQGNFAGNTIYF

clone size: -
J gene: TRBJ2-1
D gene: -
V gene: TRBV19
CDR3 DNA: TGTGCCAGTAGTGCCGTAATCAGCGCGCCCGACAATGAGCAGTTCTTC
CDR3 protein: CASSAVISAPDNEQFF

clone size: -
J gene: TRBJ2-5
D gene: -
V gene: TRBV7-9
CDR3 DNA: TGTGCCAGCAGCTTAAACACTGGCGGGGAGACCCAGTACTTC
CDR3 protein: CASSLNTGGETQYF

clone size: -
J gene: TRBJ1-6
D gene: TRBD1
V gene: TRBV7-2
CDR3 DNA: TGTGCCAGCAGCTTCGGACAGGAGTATAATTCACCCCTCCACTTT
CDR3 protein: CASSFGQEYNSPLHF

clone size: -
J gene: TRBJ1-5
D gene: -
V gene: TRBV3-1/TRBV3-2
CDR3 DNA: TGTGCCAGCAGCCAAGAATGGCAGGAGGTTTATAGCAATCAGCCCCAGCATTTT
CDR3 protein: CASSQEWQEVYSNQPQHF

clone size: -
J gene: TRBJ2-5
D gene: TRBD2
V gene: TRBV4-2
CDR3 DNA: TGTGCCAGCAGCCAGGCGGGACTAGCGGGAGTCGTGGGGGAGACCCAGTACTTC
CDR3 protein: CASSQAGLAGVVGETQYF

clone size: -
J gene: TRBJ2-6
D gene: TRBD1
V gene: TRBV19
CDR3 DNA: TGTGCCAGTAGTATTGGGACAGGGGGATCTGGGGCCAACGTCCTGACTTTC
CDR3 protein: CASSIGTGGSGANVLTF

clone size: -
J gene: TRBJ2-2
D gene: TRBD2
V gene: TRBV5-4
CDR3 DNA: TGTGCCAGCAGCTTGTACGAAGCTAGCGGGGGATCCGGGGAGCTGTTTTTT
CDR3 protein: CASSLYEASGGSGELFF

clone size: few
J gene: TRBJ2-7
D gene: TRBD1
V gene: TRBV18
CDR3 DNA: TGTGCCAGCTCAGCCGGGACAGGGGGCTACGAGCAGTACTTC
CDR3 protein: CASSAGTGGYEQYF

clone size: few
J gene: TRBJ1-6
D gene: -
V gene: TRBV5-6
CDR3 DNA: TGTGCCAGCAGCTTGTCAGGAGGGAATAGCTCCTATAATTCACCCCTCCACTTT
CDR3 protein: CASSLSGGNSSYNSPLHF

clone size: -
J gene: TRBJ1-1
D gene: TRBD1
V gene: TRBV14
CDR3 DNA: TGTGCCAGCAGCCATAACGCAAACAGGGGCCGCCCGGGAAACACTGAAGCTTTCTTT
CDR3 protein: CASSHNANRGRPGNTEAFF

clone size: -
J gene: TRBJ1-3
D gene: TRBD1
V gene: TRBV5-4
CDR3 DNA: TGTGCCAGCAGCGCAGGGGGCCAAAACACCATATATTTT
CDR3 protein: CASSAGGQNTIYF

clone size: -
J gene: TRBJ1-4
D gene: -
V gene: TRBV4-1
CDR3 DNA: TGCGCCAGCAGCCACCCCTTCGTCGGTGAAAAACTGTTTTTT
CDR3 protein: CASSHPFVGEKLFF

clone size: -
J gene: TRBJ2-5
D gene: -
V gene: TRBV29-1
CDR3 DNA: TGCAGCGTTGAAGTTGGAGGGCGCCCGGAGACCCAGTACTTC
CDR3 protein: CSVEVGGRPETQYF

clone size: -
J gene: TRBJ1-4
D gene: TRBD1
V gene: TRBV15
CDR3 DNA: TGTGCCACCAGCAGAGATCAAGATCTAAGGGGACAGGGGGGTAGACCGAATGAAAAACTGTTTTTT
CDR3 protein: CATSRDQDLRGQGGRPNEKLFF

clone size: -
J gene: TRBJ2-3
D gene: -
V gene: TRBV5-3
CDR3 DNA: TGTGCCGTACCGTGGGGCTCCCCCACAGATACGCAGTATTTT
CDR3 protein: CAVPWGSPTDTQYF

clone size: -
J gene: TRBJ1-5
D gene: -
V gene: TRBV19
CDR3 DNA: TGTGCCAGTAGTACTGCAGGGTATGCGAATCAGCCCCAGCATTTT
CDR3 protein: CASSTAGYANQPQHF

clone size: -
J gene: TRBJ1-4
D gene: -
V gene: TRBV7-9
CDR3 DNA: TGTGCCAGCAGCGCCGGGATGACTAATGAAAAACTGTTTTTT
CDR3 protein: CASSAGMTNEKLFF

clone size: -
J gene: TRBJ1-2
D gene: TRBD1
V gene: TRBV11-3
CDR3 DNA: TGTGCCAGCAGCTCCACAGGGGATAGCTATGGCTACACCTTC
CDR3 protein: CASSSTGDSYGYTF

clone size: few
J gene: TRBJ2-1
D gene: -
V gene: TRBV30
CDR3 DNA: TGTGCCTGGAGATACTTTCCGGGGTCTGGGTACAATGAGCAGTTCTTC
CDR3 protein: CAWRYFPGSGYNEQFF

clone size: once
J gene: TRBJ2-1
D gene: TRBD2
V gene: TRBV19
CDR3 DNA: TGTGCCAGTACCTATAGCGGGAGCTCCTACAATGAGCAGTTCTTC
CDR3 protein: CASTYSGSSYNEQFF

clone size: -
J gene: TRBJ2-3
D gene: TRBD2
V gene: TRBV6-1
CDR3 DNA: TGTGCCAGCAGTGACCATAGCGGGGGGCGGAACACAGATACGCAGTATTTT
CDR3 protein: CASSDHSGGRNTDTQYF

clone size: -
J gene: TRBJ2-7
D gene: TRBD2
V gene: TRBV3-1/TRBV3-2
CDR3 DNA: TGTGCCAGCAGCCAAGATGTAGCGGGAGGGCGCGAGCAGTACTTC
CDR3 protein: CASSQDVAGGREQYF

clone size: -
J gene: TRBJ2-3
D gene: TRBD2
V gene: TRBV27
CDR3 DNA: TGTGCCAGCAGCCCTACCGGGGGGGATACGCAGTATTTT
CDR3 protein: CASSPTGGDTQYF

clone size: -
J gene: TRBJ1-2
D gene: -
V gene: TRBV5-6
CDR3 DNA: TGTGCCAGCAGCTTTCAGGGGCAATTCAATAACTATGGCTACACCTTC
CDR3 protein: CASSFQGQFNNYGYTF

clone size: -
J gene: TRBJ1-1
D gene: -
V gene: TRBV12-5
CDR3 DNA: TGTGCTAGCGGCAGGGGCTACACTGAAGCTTTCTTT
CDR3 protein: CASGRGYTEAFF

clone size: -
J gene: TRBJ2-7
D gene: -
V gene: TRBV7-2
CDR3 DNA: TGTGCCAGCAGCCCCCAACCCGGAGCGGGTGGGGTAGGGCAGTACTTC
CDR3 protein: CASSPQPGAGGVGQYF

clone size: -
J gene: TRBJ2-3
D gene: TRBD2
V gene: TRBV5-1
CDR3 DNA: TGCGCCAGCAGCTTAACCGGGACTAGCGGCTCCACAGATACGCAGTATTTT
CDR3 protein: CASSLTGTSGSTDTQYF

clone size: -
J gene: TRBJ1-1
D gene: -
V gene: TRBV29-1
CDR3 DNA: TGCAGCGTGGAGGCGGGGGGGAACACTGAAGCTTTCTTT
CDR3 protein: CSVEAGGNTEAFF

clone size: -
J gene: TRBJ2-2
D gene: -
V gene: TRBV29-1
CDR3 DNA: TGCAGCGCGCTGGCACAAATCACGAACACCGGGGAGCTGTTTTTT
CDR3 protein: CSALAQITNTGELFF

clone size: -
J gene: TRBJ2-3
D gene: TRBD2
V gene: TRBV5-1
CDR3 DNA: TGCGCCAGCAGCTGGGGACTAGCGGGGTTTAGCACAGATACGCAGTATTTT
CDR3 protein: CASSWGLAGFSTDTQYF

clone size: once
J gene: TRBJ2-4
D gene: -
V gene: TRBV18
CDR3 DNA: TGTGCCAGCTCACCACCGGCACAGGGAAACGGACAAGGCATTCAGTACTTC
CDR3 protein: CASSPPAQGNGQGIQYF

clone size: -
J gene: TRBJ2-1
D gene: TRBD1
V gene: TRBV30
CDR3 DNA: TGTGCCTGGACCTTATCAGGGGGCGCATACAATGAGCAGTTCTTC
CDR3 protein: CAWTLSGGAYNEQFF

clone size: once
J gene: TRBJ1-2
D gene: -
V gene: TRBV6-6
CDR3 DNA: TGTGCCAGCAGTTACTTGGACGGGGGGGAAGACTATGGCTACACCTTC
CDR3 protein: CASSYLDGGEDYGYTF

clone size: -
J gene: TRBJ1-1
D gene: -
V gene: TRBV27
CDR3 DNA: TGTGCCAGCAGTCAGCAGGGTTTCACTGAAGCTTTCTTT
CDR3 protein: CASSQQGFTEAFF

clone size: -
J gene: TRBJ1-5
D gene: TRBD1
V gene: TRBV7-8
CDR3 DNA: TGTGCCAGCAGCGGGGACAGGGTGAATCAGCCCCAGCATTTT
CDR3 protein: CASSGDRVNQPQHF

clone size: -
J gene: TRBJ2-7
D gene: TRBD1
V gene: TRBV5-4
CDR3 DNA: TGTGCCAGCAGCTCGACAGGGCTGAGCGACGAGCAGTACTTC
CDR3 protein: CASSSTGLSDEQYF

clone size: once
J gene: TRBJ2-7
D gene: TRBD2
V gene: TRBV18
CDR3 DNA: TGTGCCAGCTCACCGACCCCCGGTGGCGGGAGTCCTTACGAGCAGTACTTC
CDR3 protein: CASSPTPGGGSPYEQYF

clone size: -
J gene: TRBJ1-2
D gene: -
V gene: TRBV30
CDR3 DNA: TGTGCCTGGAGTTTGGTAGGGGGAGTGAACTATGGCTACACCTTC
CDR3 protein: CAWSLVGGVNYGYTF

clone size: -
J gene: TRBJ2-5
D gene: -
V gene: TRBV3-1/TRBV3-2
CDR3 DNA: TGTGCCAGCAGCCAATTCTGTTTTACGGGATACCAAGAGACCCAGTACTTC
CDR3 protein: CASSQFCFTGYQETQYF

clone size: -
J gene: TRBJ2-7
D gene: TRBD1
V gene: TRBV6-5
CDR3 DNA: TGTGCCAGCGCCGACAGGGACGAGCAGTACTTC
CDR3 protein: CASADRDEQYF

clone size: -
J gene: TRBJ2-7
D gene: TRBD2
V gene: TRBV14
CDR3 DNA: TGTGCCAGCAGCCGCTTGGGACTAGCGGGAGATAGGTCCTACGAGCAGTACTTC
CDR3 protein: CASSRLGLAGDRSYEQYF

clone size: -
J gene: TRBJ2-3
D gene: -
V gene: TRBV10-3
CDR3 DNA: TGTGCCATCAGTGGGAGCTTGCGGGACGGCACAGATACGCAGTATTTT
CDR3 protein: CAISGSLRDGTDTQYF

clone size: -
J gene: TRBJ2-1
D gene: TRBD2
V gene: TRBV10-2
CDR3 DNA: TGCGCCAGCAGTCCGGGACTAGCGGGGACCATCTCCTACAATGAGCAGTTCTTC
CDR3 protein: CASSPGLAGTISYNEQFF

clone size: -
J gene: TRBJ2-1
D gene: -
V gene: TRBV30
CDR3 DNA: TGTGCCTGCCTGATTAGACCGGGATCGTCCTACAATGAGCAGTTCTTC
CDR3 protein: CACLIRPGSSYNEQFF